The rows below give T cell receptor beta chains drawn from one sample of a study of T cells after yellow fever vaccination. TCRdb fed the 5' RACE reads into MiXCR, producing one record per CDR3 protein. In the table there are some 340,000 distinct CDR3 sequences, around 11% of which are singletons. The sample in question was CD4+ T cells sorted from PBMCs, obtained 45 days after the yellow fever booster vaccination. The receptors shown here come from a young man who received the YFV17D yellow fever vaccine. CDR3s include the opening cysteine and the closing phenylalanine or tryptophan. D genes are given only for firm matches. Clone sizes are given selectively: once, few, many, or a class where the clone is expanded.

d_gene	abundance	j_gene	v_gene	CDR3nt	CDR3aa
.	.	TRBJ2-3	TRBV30	TGTGCCTGGGGACTCCGGGTCGGCACAGATACGCAGTATTTT	CAWGLRVGTDTQYF
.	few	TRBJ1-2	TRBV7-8	TGTGCCAGCAGCCCCCGCGGGACCACGGAAGGCTACACCTTC	CASSPRGTTEGYTF
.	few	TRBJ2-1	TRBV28	TGTGCCAGCAGTGGAAGGGGCTCCTACAATGAGCAGTTCTTC	CASSGRGSYNEQFF
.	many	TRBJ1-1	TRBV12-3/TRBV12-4	TGTGCCAGCAGACTTACAGGGGAAGCTTTCTTT	CASRLTGEAFF
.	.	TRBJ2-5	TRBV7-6	TGTGCCAGCAGCGGGATTCTAGAGACCCAGTACTTC	CASSGILETQYF
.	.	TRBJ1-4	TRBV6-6	TGTGCCTCCAAGGGGGGAGCAACTAATGAAAAACTGTTTTTT	CASKGGATNEKLFF
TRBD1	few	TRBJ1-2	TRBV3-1	TGTGCCAGCAGCCAGGATGGGACAGGGGAAAACTATGGCTACACCTTC	CASSQDGTGENYGYTF
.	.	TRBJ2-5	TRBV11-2	TGTGCCAGCAGCGCCAGACAGAAAGAGACCCAGTACTTC	CASSARQKETQYF
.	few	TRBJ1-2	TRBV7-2	TGTGCCAGCAGCTTGCAGGGGTTAGCTGGCTACACCTTC	CASSLQGLAGYTF
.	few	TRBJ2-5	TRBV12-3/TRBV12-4	TGTGCCAGCAGTTTCCAGCAGGGCCAAGAGACCCAGTACTTC	CASSFQQGQETQYF
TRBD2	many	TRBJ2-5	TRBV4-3	TGCGCCAGCAGCTTACGTGGGCTAGCGGGACAAGAGACCCAGTACTTC	CASSLRGLAGQETQYF
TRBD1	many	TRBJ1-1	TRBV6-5	TGTGCCAGCAGTTTCGACAGGGGTGCGAACACTGAAGCTTTCTTT	CASSFDRGANTEAFF
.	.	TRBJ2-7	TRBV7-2	TGTGCCAGCAGCCCAACTAAACCCGTCCGACACACCTACGAGCAGTACTTC	CASSPTKPVRHTYEQYF
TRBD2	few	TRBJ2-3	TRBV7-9	TGTGCCAGCAGATCGACTAGCGGGGGTGGAGATACGCAGTATTTT	CASRSTSGGGDTQYF
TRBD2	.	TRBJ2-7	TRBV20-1	TGCAGTGCGCACCAAACTAGCGGGGGGGCCTACGAGCAGTACTTC	CSAHQTSGGAYEQYF
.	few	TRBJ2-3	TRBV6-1	TGTGCCAGCAGTGAAGAGGGCTTTCACACAGATACGCAGTATTTT	CASSEEGFHTDTQYF
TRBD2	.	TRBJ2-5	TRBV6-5	TGTGCCAGCAGTCCGACTAGCGGGGGGCAGACCCAGTACTTC	CASSPTSGGQTQYF
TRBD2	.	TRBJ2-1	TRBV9	TGTGCCAGCAGCGTCTCGTCTAGCGGTAACAATGAGCAGTTCTTC	CASSVSSSGNNEQFF
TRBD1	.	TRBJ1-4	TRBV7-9	TGTGCCAGCAGCTTGGACGGGACAGGGGGCGAAAAACTGTTTTTT	CASSLDGTGGEKLFF
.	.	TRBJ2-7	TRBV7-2	TGTGCCAGCACCAGGAACTCCTACTCCTACGAGCAGTACTTC	CASTRNSYSYEQYF
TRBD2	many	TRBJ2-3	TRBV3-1	TGTGCCAGCCAACCGGGGGGGCGTGATACGCAGTATTTT	CASQPGGRDTQYF
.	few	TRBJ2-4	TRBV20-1	TGCAGTGCTACCCTACAGGCGATGTTAGCCAAAAACATTCAGTACTTC	CSATLQAMLAKNIQYF
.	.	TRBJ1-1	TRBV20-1	TGCAGTGCTACCCGAGGTCGGGACATTGAAGCTTTCTTT	CSATRGRDIEAFF
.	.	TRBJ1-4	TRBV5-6	TGTGCCAGCAGCTGGGGTAGATTGACTAATGAAAAACTGTTTTTT	CASSWGRLTNEKLFF
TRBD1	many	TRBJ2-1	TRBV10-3	TGTGCCGCCAGGACAGGGAACAATGAGCAGTTCTTC	CAARTGNNEQFF
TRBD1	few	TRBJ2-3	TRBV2	TGTGCCAGCAGTGATTACCCCCAGGGGGCAGATACGCAGTATTTT	CASSDYPQGADTQYF
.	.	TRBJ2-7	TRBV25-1	TGTGCCAGCAGTGAATTCGGTGGGCGGAATTCCTACGAGCAGTACTTC	CASSEFGGRNSYEQYF
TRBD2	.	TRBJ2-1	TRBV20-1	TGCAGTGCCCCTGGGGCGGGGGGGCATGAGCAGTTCTTC	CSAPGAGGHEQFF
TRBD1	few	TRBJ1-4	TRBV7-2	TGTGCCAGCAGACCGGGGACAGGGTCCGAAAAACTGTTTTTT	CASRPGTGSEKLFF
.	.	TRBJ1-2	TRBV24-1	TGTGCCACCAGTCTGTCCGGGGGCGAGGGCGGCTACACCTTC	CATSLSGGEGGYTF
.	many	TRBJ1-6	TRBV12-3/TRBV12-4	TGTGCCAGCACCCTTAGTCCCAGGGGTAATTCACCCCTCCACTTT	CASTLSPRGNSPLHF
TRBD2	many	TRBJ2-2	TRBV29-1	TGCAGCGTTGGGGGGACTAGCATCACCGGGGAGCTGTTTTTT	CSVGGTSITGELFF
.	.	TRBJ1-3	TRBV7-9	TGTGCCAGCAGCTTAGTGGAGACTGGAAACACCATATATTTT	CASSLVETGNTIYF
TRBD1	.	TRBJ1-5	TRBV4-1	TGCGCCAGCAGCCGGTTGTTCGGGACAGGTTTCCAGCCCCAGCATTTT	CASSRLFGTGFQPQHF
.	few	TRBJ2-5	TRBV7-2	TGTGCCAGCAGCTTACTCGGGGGGCCCACCCGAGAGACCCAGTACTTC	CASSLLGGPTRETQYF
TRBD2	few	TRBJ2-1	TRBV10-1	TGCGCCAGCAGTGCCGGGACTAGCGGTGACAATGAGCAGTTCTTC	CASSAGTSGDNEQFF
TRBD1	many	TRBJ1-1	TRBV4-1	TGCGCCAGCAGCCGACCCGGGACAGGGGGCCGCGAAGCTTTCTTT	CASSRPGTGGREAFF
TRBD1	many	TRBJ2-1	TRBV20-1	TGCAGTGCTAGAGGGACAGGGGATACGACTTACAATGAGCAGTTCTTC	CSARGTGDTTYNEQFF
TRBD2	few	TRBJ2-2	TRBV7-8	TGTGCCAGCAGCTTCCTCCGGCTAGCGGGCCGCTTTAATCACGGGGAGCTGTTTTTT	CASSFLRLAGRFNHGELFF
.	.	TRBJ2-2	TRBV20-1	TGCAGTGCTAGAGACGTGGGGAAATCGAACACCGGGGAGCTGTTTTTT	CSARDVGKSNTGELFF
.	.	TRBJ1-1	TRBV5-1	TGCGCCAGCAGCTTGGTGGGGGTTCGGAACACTGAAGCTTTCTTT	CASSLVGVRNTEAFF
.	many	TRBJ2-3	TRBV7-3	TGTGCCAGCAGCTTAGCCGGACAGACAGATACGCAGTATTTT	CASSLAGQTDTQYF
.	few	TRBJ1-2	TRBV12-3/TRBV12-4	TGTGCCAGCAGCCCCCCCGGGGTTAGCCTCTATGGCTACACCTTC	CASSPPGVSLYGYTF
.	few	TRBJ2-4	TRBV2	TGTGCCAGCAGTGCGGGCTATCGCGGGGACATTCAGTACTTC	CASSAGYRGDIQYF
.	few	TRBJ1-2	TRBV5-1	TGCGCCAGCAGCTTGGAGCCAGGGGCTAACTATGGCTACACCTTC	CASSLEPGANYGYTF
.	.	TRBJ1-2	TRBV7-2	TGTGCCAGCAGCCCACGGTACAAGGGTGGGGGCTACACCTTC	CASSPRYKGGGYTF
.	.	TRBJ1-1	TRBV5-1	TGCGCCAGCAGGTACGGGATGAACACTGAAGCTTTCTTT	CASRYGMNTEAFF
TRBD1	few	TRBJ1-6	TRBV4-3	TGCGCCAGCAGCGGGGGACAGGGGAAATCACCCCTCCACTTT	CASSGGQGKSPLHF
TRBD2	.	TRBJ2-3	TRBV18	TGTGCCAGCTCACCGACTAGCGGGGGGCCAGATACGCAGTATTTT	CASSPTSGGPDTQYF
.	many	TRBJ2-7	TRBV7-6	TGTGCCAGCAGCTCCTCAGGTCTCCGGGGGCAGTACTTC	CASSSSGLRGQYF
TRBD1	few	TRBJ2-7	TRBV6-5	TGTGCCAGCAGTTACGGACAGGGAGTCACCTACGAGCAGTACTTC	CASSYGQGVTYEQYF
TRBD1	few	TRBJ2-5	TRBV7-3	TGTGCCAGCAGCTCTTTGGGGACAGCGAAGGAGACCCAGTACTTC	CASSSLGTAKETQYF
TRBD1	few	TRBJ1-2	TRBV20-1	TGCAGTGCAGCGTCAGGGGGGCTGTTACATGGCTACACCTTC	CSAASGGLLHGYTF
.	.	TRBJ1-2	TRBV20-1	TGCAGTGCTAACAGAGAGGGTACAGGGAACGCTGGCTACACCTTC	CSANREGTGNAGYTF
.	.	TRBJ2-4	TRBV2	TGTGCCACTAAAACCCCGGGGCAGAGCAAAAACATTCAGTACTTC	CATKTPGQSKNIQYF
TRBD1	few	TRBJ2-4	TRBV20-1	TGCAGTGCCCCGGACAGGGTTAAAAACATTCAGTACTTC	CSAPDRVKNIQYF
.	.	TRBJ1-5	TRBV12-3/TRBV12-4	TGTGCCAGCCGCCTCTCGGATCAGCCCCAGCATTTT	CASRLSDQPQHF
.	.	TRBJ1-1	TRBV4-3	TGCGCCAGCAGCCAAGATTCGTTTCGCCCCCATAGAGAAGCTTTCTTT	CASSQDSFRPHREAFF
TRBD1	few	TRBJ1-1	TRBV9	TGTGCCAGCAGCAGGACAGGAGACTTGAACACTGAAGCTTTCTTT	CASSRTGDLNTEAFF